This entry features one TCR beta chain sequence. When the RNA was reverse transcribed, random hexamers were used with an input of 0.5 to 1 ug. An immunoSEQ multiplex PCR generated amplified TCR beta CDR3 products spanning 54 Vbeta and 13 Jbeta. TCRdb passed the immunoSEQ multiplex PCR reads through MiXCR, listing each CDR3 protein once. The repertoire has roughly 200,000 distinct CDR3 sequences, 95% of them found once; the top ten carry roughly 0.1%. CD8+ and CD4+ T cells from blood underwent TCR beta sequencing, which was carried out in a high-throughput format. The control group consisted of healthy donors matched for age and sex. Bulk CD8+ and CD4+ cells came from magnetic negative isolation; CD8+ TEMRA by FACS. The data are from a study of CD8 T cells in Susac syndrome. The germline V gene has CDR1 SQVTM and CDR2 ANQGSEA. The V segment lost 7 bases and the J segment 6 bases; nucleotides outside the gene matches: 7. The CDR3 loop spans 12 amino acids.

The sequencing input was CD4+ T cells from PBMCs. The V call is TRBV29-1, the J call TRBJ1-2, with 8 bases identical to TRBD1. This receptor was taken from a human donor in good health. The CDR3 DNA is TGCAGCGCATACAGGGGGGCTGATGGCTACACCTTC. This sequence encodes CSAYRGADGYTF. The whole variable domain, remainder taken from reference TRBV29-1 and TRBJ1-2, is SAVISQKPSRDICQRGTSLTIQCQVDSQVTMMFWYRQQPGQSLTLIATANQGSEATYESGFVIDKFPISRPNLTFSTLTVSNMSPEDSSIYLCSAYRGADGYTFGSGTRLTVV.